The 31 T cell receptor delta chains given below trace back to one sample, sequenced in a study of gamma delta lymphoproliferative disorders and STAT genes. TCRdb reanalysed the multiplex PCR reads with CATT. The table shows fewer than 3,500 delta-chain clones, with around 1.2% occurring only once. Genomic DNA from isolated PBMCs served as the sequencing template. Material for sequencing was blood. The receptors were gathered from a human donor in good health.

For this clone: This likely reflects a read error, since a far larger clone is one base away. At the DNA level, this CDR3 is encoded by other sequences in the same sample as well. This sequence joins TRDV2 and TRDJ1, with D possibly TRDD3 on 6 matching bases. The CDR3 consists of 17 residues. Germline assignment: CDR1 GEAIGNYY and CDR2 EKD. CDR3 protein: CACDLLGIQTYTDKLIF. CDR3 sequence (DNA): TGTGCCTGTGACCTGTTGGGGATCCAAACTTACACTGATAAACTCATCTTT.

The sample holds a few counts of this clone. This likely reflects a read error, since a far larger clone is one base away. In the same sample, other DNA sequences code for this CDR3. The chain is built from TRDV2 and TRDJ1; 7 bases agree with TRDD3. The CDR3 consists of 17 residues. CDR1 and CDR2 from the germline V gene are GEAIGNYY and EKD. V trimming: 0 bases; J trimming: 0 bases; junction bases outside the gene matches: 9. CDR3 sequence: CACDTVGDKSDTDKLIF. The CDR3 DNA is TGTGCCTGTGACACCGTTGGGGATAAGTCGGACACCGATAAACTCATCTTT.

This clone showed up just a few times. A far larger clone is one base from this, pointing to a likely read error. Other DNA sequences within the sample encode an identical CDR3. Written as DNA, the CDR3 is TGTGCTCTTGGGGAGCGCGCTAACTACGGGAACTGGGGGATAACCGATAAACTCATCTTT. It yields the protein CALGERANYGNWGITDKLIF. The chain links TRDV1 to TRDJ1; 11 bases map to TRDD3. The CDR3 is 20 residues long. After removal of 3 bases from V and 2 bases from J, the junction contained 17 bases not matched to a gene. Germline loops: CDR1 TSWWSYY, CDR2 QGS.

No V segment was called; the J segment is TRDJ1; the table gives TRDD3 as D, unverified against the DNA. CDR3 size: 18 residues. The CDR3 sequence is CACDPLLVLGDIQNKLIF. CDR3 in DNA: TGTGCCTGTGACCCCCTACTCGTACTGGGGGATATTCAGAATAAACTCATCTTT.

This clone was detected a few times. This likely traces to a read error, being one base from a far larger clone. V usage is TRDV2 and J usage is TRDJ3, with 13 bases aligning to TRDD3. The CDR3 sequence is 22 residues long. CDR1 is GEAIGNYY and CDR2 is EKD in the germline V gene. CDR3 in amino acids: CACDTLLGDTRGTSWDTRQVFF. In nucleotides, the CDR3 is TGTGCCTGTGACACCTTACTGGGGGATACGCGAGGGACTTCCTGGGACACCCGACAGGTGTTTTTC.

A remark on this clone: This probably arose from a read error, given a far larger clone one base away. The sample holds other DNA sequences that translate to the same CDR3. J is TRDJ1 and V is TRDV2, with 12 bases aligning to TRDD3. The germline gives CDR1 GEAIGNYY, CDR2 EKD. With V trimmed by 3 bases and J by 2 bases, 18 bases remained unmatched. The CDR3 spans 20 residues. The CDR3 here is CACDPLPLSGGYGETDKLIF. CDR3 bases: TGTGCCTGTGACCCGCTGCCACTTTCTGGGGGATACGGTGAGACCGATAAACTCATCTTT.

This clone was recorded a few times. The likely explanation is a read error, given a far larger clone one base away. The sample contains more than one DNA sequence encoding this CDR3. This chain links TRDV2 with TRDJ1, with TRDD3 identical over 9 bases. The CDR3 covers 17 residues. The germline V gene encodes CDR1 GEAIGNYY and CDR2 EKD. V shed 1 base, J shed 0 bases, and the junction held 8 bases outside the gene matches. In nucleotides, the CDR3 is TGTGCCTGTGACACACTAGGGGATACGAGAGACACCGATAAACTCATCTTT. Translating it yields CACDTLGDTRDTDKLIF.

This clone occurred a few times. The protein held in TCRdb is that of a much larger clone and does not match this DNA's translation at residue 4, likely because of a read error; the protein shown is translated from the DNA. The chain employs TRDV2 and TRDJ1, with 9 bases fitting TRDD3. Losses at the gene ends were 5 bases for V and 0 bases for J; bases not matched to a gene: 9. This CDR3 contains 16 residues. Germline V gene sequence: CDR1 GEAIGNYY, CDR2 EKD. The CDR3 sequence is CACVNLLGEYTDKLIF. The CDR3 DNA follows: TGTGCCTGTGTCAACCTACTGGGGGAGTACACCGATAAACTCATCTTT.

The count of this clone is one. For the J gene the call is TRDJ1; the V gene lacks a call. CDR3 length: 15 amino acids. The chain's CDR3 is CASLCLPIPWRKLIF. The CDR3 DNA sequence: TGTGCTTCATTGTGCCTTCCCATCCCATGGAGAAAACTCATCTTT.

Points on this clone: The likely explanation is a read error, given a far larger clone one base away. This chain uses TRDV1 with TRDJ1, with D tentatively TRDD3 (6 bases). The CDR3 is 24 residues long. Germline V gene sequence: CDR1 TSWWSYY, CDR2 QGS. CDR3: CAPGERLPHLLVLIQRGRTDKLIF. CDR3 coding DNA: TGTGCTCCTGGGGAAAGGCTGCCCCACCTTCTTGTACTCATCCAGAGGGGTAGGACCGATAAACTCATCTTT.

On this clone itself: At one end the junction does not follow the germline gene, possibly because of a read error. The chain employs TRDV2 and TRDJ3; 9 nucleotides align to TRDD3. The CDR3 loop spans 20 amino acids. CDR1 and CDR2 (germline): GEAIGNYY, EKD. The chain's CDR3 is CACDTGLGEAYSWDTRQMFF. CDR3 DNA sequence: TGTGCCTGTGACACCGGACTGGGGGAAGCCTACTCCTGGGACACCCGGCAGATGTTTTTC.

For this clone: The protein in TCRdb stems from a much larger clone and differs at residue 5 from this DNA's translation, likely a read error; here the protein is translated from the DNA. The chain recombines TRDV2 with TRDJ1; 7 nucleotides line up with TRDD3. The CDR3 contains 18 residues. The germline V gene encodes CDR1 GEAIGNYY and CDR2 EKD. This CDR3 reads CACDAVLGNMEYTDKLIF. CDR3 DNA: TGTGCCTGTGACGCCGTACTGGGGAACATGGAGTACACTGATAAACTCATCTTT.

By share, this clone counts as large (0.1 to 1%). The same CDR3 arises from other DNA sequences in this sample as well. The chain combines TRDV1 with TRDJ1, with 9 bases matching TRDD3. The CDR3 is 18 amino acids. V gave up 1 base and J gave up 1 base; unmatched junction bases: 10. In germline, CDR1 is TSWWSYY, CDR2 QGS. CDR3 sequence (DNA): TGTGCTCTTGGGGAACCACTATCTACTGGGGGACCCACCGATAAACTCATCTTT. It codes for CALGEPLSTGGPTDKLIF.

Concerning this clone: The protein in TCRdb stems from a much larger clone and differs at residue 15 from this DNA's translation, likely a read error; here the protein is translated from the DNA. The chain links TRDV2 to TRDJ1, with 11 bases aligning to TRDD3. The CDR3 covers 20 residues. Losses at the gene ends were 0 bases for V and 4 bases for J; bases not matched to a gene: 18. The germline V gene encodes CDR1 GEAIGNYY and CDR2 EKD. CDR3 sequence (DNA): TGTGCCTGTGACACCGTACGGCTGGGGGATACTTGGGGGTACATCGATAAACTCATCTTT. Protein product: CACDTVRLGDTWGYIDKLIF.

This clone was counted a few times. A far larger clone differs by one base, so this is likely a read error. The same CDR3 can be traced to other DNA sequences in this sample. Here the CDR3 reads CACDGMTLLGNTDKLIF. In nucleotides, the CDR3 is TGTGCCTGTGACGGTATGACGCTGCTGGGTAACACCGATAAACTCATCTTC. This chain uses TRDV2 with TRDJ1; the D gene is possibly TRDD3 (5 bases). Germline V CDR1 and CDR2: GEAIGNYY, EKD. The CDR3 contains 17 residues.

Comment on this clone: This likely traces to a read error, being one base from a far larger clone. The sample has other DNA sequences that encode this CDR3 too. J is TRDJ1 and V is TRDV2; 12 bases map to TRDD3. CDR1 is GEAIGNYY and CDR2 is EKD in the germline V gene. The CDR3 consists of 16 residues. Germline trimming cut 5 bases from V and 3 bases from J; bases unmatched to any gene: 9. The chain's CDR3 is CACVALGDTGADKLIF. CDR3 coding DNA: TGTGCCTGTGTTGCCCTGGGGGATACGGGCGCCGATAAACTCATCTTT.

With regard to this clone: This is likely an artifact of a read error, given a far larger clone one base away. This chain uses TRDV1 with TRDJ1; D call uncertain. Between the trimmed V and J ends, which lost 2 bases and 8 bases, there was a span of 39 bases. This CDR3 is built from 22 residues. Germline assignment: CDR1 TSWWSYY and CDR2 QGS. The CDR3 nucleotides are TGTGCTCTTGGGGAAACCTATAAGCCGGCGACACAAACCATGCCGGGCGGGGTGAAACTCATCTTT. Translated: CALGETYKPATQTMPGGVKLIF.

Comments on this clone: TCRdb's entry gives the protein of a much larger clone, which mismatches this DNA's translation at residue 13, likely from a read error; the protein reported here is translated from the DNA. The J gene is TRDJ1, the V gene TRDV2; maybe TRDD2 (6 bases). This CDR3 comprises 19 residues. Between the trimmed V and J ends, which lost 3 bases and 1 base, there was a span of 26 bases. Germline assignment: CDR1 GEAIGNYY and CDR2 EKD. The chain's CDR3 is CACDHIPSHGPSSTDKLIF. CDR3 DNA: TGTGCCTGTGACCATATTCCTTCCCACGGTCCTTCTTCCACCGATAAACTCATCTTT.

This clone was counted a few times. A far larger clone is only one base removed, so a read error is likely. The same CDR3 arises from other DNA sequences in this sample as well. The V call is TRDV2, the J call TRDJ1; 12 nucleotides agree with TRDD3. The CDR3 covers 14 residues. In germline, CDR1 is GEAIGNYY, CDR2 EKD. The CDR3 is CACDSVLGDTQLIF. The CDR3 DNA follows: TGTGCCTGCGACAGTGTACTGGGGGATACCCAACTCATCTTT.

The J gene is TRDJ1, the V gene TRDV2, with TRDD3 matching 10 bases. Per germline, CDR1 GEAIGNYY and CDR2 EKD. The CDR3 has 17 residues. The V gene end was trimmed by 3 bases and the J gene end by 0 bases; junction bases not matched to a gene: 9. The CDR3 coding sequence is TGTGCCTGTGACCCTGTACTGGGGGATGGATACACCGATAAACTCATCTTT. It encodes CACDPVLGDGYTDKLIF.

This clone was recorded a few times. The protein held in TCRdb is that of a much larger clone and does not match this DNA's translation at residue 3, likely because of a read error; the protein shown is translated from the DNA. The chain combines TRDV2 with TRDJ1; TRDD3 matches 12 bases. The CDR3 has 16 residues. CDR1 GEAIGNYY and CDR2 EKD come from the germline V gene. The CDR3 region has the DNA TGTGCCCGTGACGCTTTACTGGGGGATACCACCGATAAACTCATCTTT. Residues: CARDALLGDTTDKLIF.

The V gene remains uncalled, whereas the J gene is TRDJ1; the table's D call of TRDD3 was not tested on the DNA. This CDR3 is built from 17 residues. CDR3 bases: TGTGCCTGCTGGGGGATACCCGGCGGTTCGTACACCGATAAACTCATCTTT. This codes for CACWGIPGGSYTDKLIF.

This clone was counted only a few times. This sequence is one base from a far larger clone and is likely a read error. Additional DNA sequences in this sample encode the identical CDR3. This rearrangement joins TRDV2 to TRDJ1, with TRDD3 matching 13 bases. Germline assignment: CDR1 GEAIGNYY and CDR2 EKD. The CDR3 contains 17 residues. CDR3 amino acids: CACDSVLGDTHTDKLIF. DNA for the CDR3: TGTGCCTGTGACAGCGTACTGGGGGATACGCACACCGATAAGCTCATCTTT.

Worth noting for this clone: One base separates it from a far larger clone, so it is likely a read error. The same CDR3 arises from other DNA sequences in this sample as well. The chain has TRDV2 and TRDJ1, with 9 bases matching TRDD3. Germline CDR1 is GEAIGNYY and CDR2 is EKD. This CDR3 is built from 18 residues. V lost 7 bases and J lost 1; bases outside the gene matches: 18. CDR3 sequence reads: CACDPLQSGDTFTDKLIF. The CDR3 bases are TGTGCCTGCGACCCCCTCCAGTCGGGGGATACTTTCACCGATAAACTCATCTTT.

To note about this clone: A read error likely explains this, since a far larger clone differs by one base. This CDR3 is also generated by other DNA sequences in the sample. The J gene is TRDJ1, the V gene TRDV2, with 9 bases lining up with TRDD3. Trimming cost V 3 bases and J 0 bases; bases outside gene matches: 7. Germline V gives CDR1 GEAIGNYY, CDR2 EKD. CDR3 length: 16 amino acids. For the CDR3, the DNA is TGTGCCTGTGACGTACTGGGGGACACAAACACCGATAAACTCATCTTT. This translates into CACDVLGDTNTDKLIF.

As regards this clone: TCRdb pairs this DNA with a much larger clone's protein that differs at residue 5, likely a read error; the protein shown was translated from the DNA. This chain joins TRDV2 and TRDJ1; the D is unclear. Germline V gives CDR1 GEAIGNYY, CDR2 EKD. The CDR3 spans 15 residues. The V end was cut by 3 bases, the J end by 3 bases, with 16 bases between. CDR3 sequence: CACDGLVLRADKLIF. The CDR3 coding sequence is TGTGCCTGTGACGGCCTGGTCTTAAGGGCCGATAAACTCATCTTT.

In the case of this clone: One base separates it from a far larger clone, so it is likely a read error. Other DNA sequences in the sample encode the same CDR3. This chain joins TRDV2 and TRDJ1; TRDD3 matches at 12 bases. Germline V CDR1 and CDR2: GEAIGNYY, EKD. CDR3 length: 16 residues. CDR3 in DNA: TGCGCCTGTGACGTACTGGGGGATACAAACACCGATAAACTCATCTTT. As protein: CACDVLGDTNTDKLIF.

Concerning this clone itself: This likely reflects a read error, since a far larger clone is one base away. Distinct nucleotide sequences in the sample also encode this CDR3. The rearrangement links TRDV2 to TRDJ3, with D possibly TRDD3 on 6 matching bases. CDR3 length: 18 residues. CDR1 is GEAIGNYY, CDR2 EKD, per germline. CDR3 DNA: TGTGCCTGTGACACCCTTGGGGGCAGCTCCTGGGATACCCGACAGATGTTTTTC. Residues: CACDTLGGSSWDTRQMFF.

This clone is judged medium-sized (0.01 to 0.1%). A much larger clonotype is one base distant, so this may be a read error. This chain links TRDV2 with TRDJ3, with 8 positions matching TRDD3. The germline V gene encodes CDR1 GEAIGNYY and CDR2 EKD. The length of the CDR3 is 17 residues. CDR3 sequence: CACNTVLGVWDTRQMFF. CDR3 DNA: TGTGCCTGTAACACCGTACTGGGGGTATGGGACACCCGACAGATGTTTTTC.

On this clone itself: The protein recorded in TCRdb matches a much larger clone and deviates from this DNA's translation at residue 12, suggesting a read error; the protein here is obtained by translating the DNA. The rearrangement links TRDV2 to TRDJ3; the D gene is possibly TRDD3 (5 bases). The CDR3 covers 17 residues. In germline, CDR1 is GEAIGNYY, CDR2 EKD. CDR3 protein: CACEGGGLAWDARQMFF. The CDR3 DNA reads TGTGCCTGTGAAGGGGGGGGGCTGGCCTGGGACGCCCGACAGATGTTTTTC.

To note about this clone: TCRdb has a much larger clone's protein, which differs at residue 4 from the translation of this DNA, likely because of a read error; what is shown is the protein translated from the DNA. This chain connects TRDV2 to TRDJ1; D not certain. Trimming took 5 bases from V and 0 from J, leaving 27 bases between them. Germline lookup yields CDR1 GEAIGNYY and CDR2 EKD. The CDR3 has 19 amino acids. The CDR3 loop reads CACGTRIQVGHWDTDKLIF. In DNA, the CDR3 is TGTGCCTGTGGCACGAGGATCCAAGTTGGGCATTGGGACACCGATAAACTCATCTTT.